These 9 T cell receptor beta chains were all obtained from the same sample, sequenced in a study of T cells in lung cancer brain metastases (dated by TCRdb to the late 2010s). The library came from the immunoSEQ multiplex PCR assay. This immuneACCESS table, as held by TCRdb, lists in-frame sequences with V and J called but not all clones. Of the missing ones, under half trace to an unresolved V gene in checked studies; the others have no known cause. Recorded for this sample are approximately 440 clones; nearly 90% of them occurred a single time. 5.5% of the sample goes to the ten largest clones. The sequencing input was tumor tissue from a brain metastasis. This specimen's cell subset or site label, interpreted: paired resected brain metastasis. Receptor source: a man between 65 and 80 years old with non-small cell lung cancer that had spread to the brain.

The V gene is TRBV12-5, the J gene TRBJ1-5; 8 positions match TRBD1. Trimming took 2 bases from V and 3 from J; bases not matched to a gene: 3. The V gene's germline CDR1 is LGHNT and CDR2 FRNRAP. There are 15 residues in the CDR3. The CDR3 reads CASGLRGQVNQPQHF. As DNA, the CDR3 is TGTGCTAGTGGTTTGAGGGGACAGGTCAATCAGCCCCAGCATTTT. The whole variable domain, filled in from reference TRBV12-5 and TRBJ1-5, reads DARVTQTPRHKVTEMGQEVTMRCQPILGHNTVFWYRQTMMQGLELLAYFRNRAPLDDSGMPKDRFSAEMPDATLATLKIQPSEPRDSAVYFCASGLRGQVNQPQHFGDGTRLSIL.

This chain links TRBV2 with TRBJ2-7; D remains unclear. Germline CDR1 is SNHLY and CDR2 is FYNNEI. The CDR3 length is 14 residues. With 2 bases removed from V and 2 bases from J, the gap between germline ends came to 10 bases. Here the CDR3 reads CASSERTAAYEQYF. Here the CDR3 DNA reads TGTGCCAGCAGTGAAAGGACGGCGGCCTACGAGCAGTACTTC.

The CDR3 protein is CASSTRGRSYEQYF. CDR3 nucleotide sequence: TGTGCCAGCAGCACCAGGGGGCGTAGCTACGAGCAGTACTTC. This chain connects TRBV5-6 to TRBJ2-7; 8 nucleotides line up with TRBD1. J lost 3 bases, V lost 4 bases, and 6 bases had no gene match. The V gene's germline CDR1 is SGHDT and CDR2 YYEEEE. This CDR3 is built from 14 residues.

The chain employs TRBV7-9 and TRBJ2-7; unclear D gene. The V end was cut by 5 bases, the J end by 0 bases, with 14 bases between. This CDR3 has 15 amino acids. CDR1 is SEHNR, CDR2 FQNEAQ, per germline (reference sequence). CDR3: CASSPDGMSSYEQYF. The CDR3, as DNA: TGTGCCAGCAGCCCGGACGGAATGAGCTCCTACGAGCAGTACTTC.

This chain connects TRBV6-1 to TRBJ2-2; D call uncertain. Germline-derived CDR1 and CDR2 are MNHNS and SASEGT. The CDR3 sequence is 15 residues long. Trimming left V 0 bases short and J 0 bases short, with 5 bases between. The CDR3 nucleotides are TGTGCCAGCAGTGAAGCTAATGCGAACACCGGGGAGCTGTTTTTT. Protein: CASSEANANTGELFF.

The chain joins TRBV5-6 to TRBJ2-7; TRBD2 is a possible D gene (6 bases). The CDR3 extends over 14 amino acids. The germline V gene has CDR1 SGHDT and CDR2 YYEEEE. V lost 0 bases to trimming and J lost 5 bases, with 12 bases between them. CDR3 loop: CASSLEWRGHEQYF. Here the CDR3 DNA reads TGTGCCAGCAGCTTGGAATGGAGGGGCCACGAGCAGTACTTC. Looking up the rest from reference TRBV5-6 and TRBJ2-7 gives the full variable domain: DAGVTQSPTHLIKTRGQQVTLRCSPKSGHDTVSWYQQALGQGPQFIFQYYEEEERQRGNFPDRFSGHQFPNYSSELNVNALLLGDSALYLCASSLEWRGHEQYFGPGTRLTVT.

J is TRBJ1-2 and V is TRBV7-6; possibly TRBD1 for D (5 bases). The CDR3 contains 16 residues. Trimming took 6 bases from V and 3 from J, leaving 20 bases between them. Germline assignment: CDR1 SGHVS and CDR2 FNYEAQ. CDR3 coding DNA: TGTGCCAGCAGTCCCGGGGCGGCAGGCACTCACTATGGCTACACCTTC. Translating it yields CASSPGAAGTHYGYTF.

This chain connects TRBV7-3 to TRBJ1-6; TRBD1 matches at 8 bases. The V gene end was trimmed by 1 base and the J gene end by 5 bases; junction bases not matched to a gene: 1. The CDR3 runs 15 residues. CDR1 and CDR2 (germline): SGHTA, FQGTGA. CDR3 residues: CASSLRTGNNSPLHF. The CDR3 DNA is TGTGCCAGCAGCTTAAGGACAGGGAATAATTCACCCCTCCACTTT.

V and J are TRBV5-6 and TRBJ1-1; D might be TRBD1 (5 bases). Trimming pared 0 bases from V and 5 bases from J, leaving 17 bases between. Germline V lookup: CDR1 SGHDT, CDR2 YYEEEE. The CDR3 consists of 16 residues. CDR3 in DNA: TGTGCCAGCAGCTTGGGGGCTCGGAGGGGAGGAACTGAAGCTTTCTTT. The encoded protein is CASSLGARRGGTEAFF.